This entry features one T cell receptor (beta chain) sequence. The sample originates from a study of blood T cell repertoires in COVID-19. Germline values: CDR1 WNHNN, CDR2 SYGVQD (reference sequence). J was trimmed by 7 bases and V by 3 bases; bases with no gene match: 8. The CDR3 is 14 amino acids. The data were produced by immunoSEQ multiplex PCR, yet TCRdb's version contains in-frame clones alone and is incomplete. The sample lists around 290,000 clones, 88% occurring once. Enrollees, roughly 18 to 90 years old, lived in about two dozen US areas. The TCR sequence derives from a woman aged 30 to 39 who had recovered from COVID-19. The chain recombines TRBV10-1 with TRBJ1-1; 7 nucleotides match TRBD1. Specimen: PBMCs or T cells enriched from blood (not recorded which). The CDR3 DNA reads TGCGCCAGCAGTGATACAGGGGCGGGCGGTGAAGCTTTCTTT. This translates into CASSDTGAGGEAFF.